Below, 12 T cell receptor beta chains from the same sample are listed, as sequenced in a study of identical twins. TCRdb analysed the 5' RACE reads with MiXCR anew, one entry per CDR3 protein. The data show 600,000 to 800,000 distinct CDR3 sequences, approximately 22% seen once. These data were likewise used in another study, on T cells expressing NK-cell markers.

Sequences were obtained from PBMCs. These receptors came from a woman in her late teens or twenties in good health.

The chain recombines TRBV5-1 with TRBJ2-5; 10 bases are shared with TRBD2. Germline values: CDR1 SGHRS, CDR2 YFSETQ. This CDR3 has 15 residues. Trimming removed 1 base from V and 3 bases from J; junction bases left unmatched: 3. CDR3 region: CASSLKLAGEETQYF. CDR3 in DNA: TGCGCCAGCAGCTTGAAGCTAGCGGGGGAAGAGACCCAGTACTTC.

The V gene is TRBV20-1, the J gene TRBJ2-4; D possibly corresponds to TRBD1 (5 bases). Per the germline V gene, CDR1 is DFQATT and CDR2 is SNEGSKA (reference sequence). V was pared by 3 bases and J by 8 bases, with 14 bases between. CDR3 length: 13 amino acids. The CDR3 region has the DNA TGCAGTGCTAGGGTGGGGCCCTTAGACATTCAGTACTTC. As protein: CSARVGPLDIQYF.

This clonotype came up many times. The chain couples TRBV6-5 to TRBJ2-2; tentative D call: TRBD2 (6 bases). The CDR3 is 15 residues long. V was cut by 4 bases and J by 2 bases, with 11 bases left in between. The germline CDR1 and CDR2 sequences are MNHEY and SVGAGI. Written as DNA, the CDR3 is TGTGCCAGCAGTTGGCGGGGCGCAAACACCGGGGAGCTGTTTTTT. Translation: CASSWRGANTGELFF.

This clonotype turned up a few times. The V call is TRBV29-1, the J call TRBJ2-2; unclear D gene. V lost 4 bases, J lost 1 base, and 10 bases lay in between. CDR1 SQVTM and CDR2 ANQGSEA come from the germline V gene. There are 14 residues in the CDR3. Written as DNA, the CDR3 is TGCAGCGTTGGGCCGGGTCTGAACACCGGGGAGCTGTTTTTT. Its translation: CSVGPGLNTGELFF.

V gene TRBV6-2 or TRBV6-3 combines with J gene TRBJ2-1, with 10 bases identical to TRBD2. Per germline, CDR1 MNHEY and CDR2 SVGEGT. V dropped 2 bases and J dropped 2; count of bases not matched to a gene: 3. This CDR3 has 16 residues. The CDR3 loop is CASSYPSGRAYNEQFF. DNA for the CDR3: TGTGCCAGCAGTTACCCAAGCGGGAGGGCCTACAATGAGCAGTTCTTC.

This clonotype was counted many times. The V and J genes are TRBV7-6 and TRBJ2-1; D unclear. This CDR3 is 14 amino acids long. Germline-derived CDR1 and CDR2 are SGHVS and FNYEAQ. Trimming removed 1 base at V and 7 bases at J, with 11 bases between. The CDR3 region is CASSLDASPNEQFF. As DNA, the CDR3 is TGTGCCAGCAGCTTAGACGCTAGTCCAAATGAGCAGTTCTTC.

V is TRBV7-2 and J is TRBJ2-3; TRBD1 agrees at 7 bases. Germline trimming cut 4 bases from V and 3 bases from J; bases unmatched to any gene: 4. The germline V gene encodes CDR1 SGHTA and CDR2 FQGNSA. This CDR3 has 14 amino acids. The CDR3 spells CASSSKGQTDTQYF. DNA for the CDR3: TGTGCCAGCAGCTCAAAGGGACAGACAGATACGCAGTATTTT.

The V gene is TRBV5-1, the J gene TRBJ2-5, with 9 bases lining up with TRBD2. J was trimmed by 5 bases and V by 4 bases; bases with no gene match: 12. There are 16 residues in the CDR3. Germline values: CDR1 SGHRS, CDR2 YFSETQ. This CDR3 is CASSPGAGLATETQYF. The CDR3 nucleotides read TGCGCCAGCAGCCCTGGGGCAGGACTAGCGACGGAGACCCAGTACTTC.

This clonotype was seen more than once but under ten times. This chain uses TRBV6-1 with TRBJ2-3; D tentatively reads TRBD1 or TRBD2 (6 bases each). Trimming stripped 2 bases from V and 12 bases from J, with 15 bases between. Germline values: CDR1 MNHNS, CDR2 SASEGT. The CDR3 totals 13 residues. The CDR3 here is CASSEFGGSPQYF. The CDR3, as DNA: TGTGCCAGCAGTGAATTCGGGGGCAGCCCCCAGTATTTT.

The rearrangement joins TRBV5-1 to TRBJ2-7, with 7 positions matching TRBD1. V lost 2 bases, J lost 5 bases, and 7 bases stayed unmatched. From germline, CDR1 is SGHRS and CDR2 YFSETQ. The length of the CDR3 is 14 residues. CDR3 sequence (DNA): TGCGCCAGCAGCTTTCGACAGGGATGGAACGAGCAGTACTTC. Translated: CASSFRQGWNEQYF.

The chain employs TRBV7-9 and TRBJ2-7, with D maybe TRBD1 (5 bases). V was cut by 6 bases and J by 5 bases, with 17 bases left in between. The CDR3 is 14 amino acids. Germline loops: CDR1 SEHNR, CDR2 FQNEAQ (reference sequence). CDR3 in amino acids: CASSLRGVVHEQYF. The DNA of the CDR3 is TGTGCCAGCAGTCTAAGGGGTGTCGTCCACGAGCAGTACTTC.

This clonotype has a handful of counts. The chain joins TRBV6-1 to TRBJ2-1; D is perhaps TRBD2 (6 bases). The CDR3 covers 15 residues. Germline V lookup: CDR1 MNHNS, CDR2 SASEGT. Trimming stripped 6 bases from V and 6 bases from J, with 18 bases between. The CDR3 DNA reads TGTGCCAGCAGCCGGGGACTCCAGACCTTCAATGAGCAGTTCTTC. It yields the protein CASSRGLQTFNEQFF.